The 31 T cell receptor beta chains reported below all come from one sample, sequenced in a study of cytomegalovirus exposure and HLA in healthy donors. Using immunoSEQ multiplex PCR, the repertoire was profiled, and TCRdb retains in-frame clones only, with some absent. Found here are 300,000 to 400,000 clones, over 75% of them singletons; the top ten hold about 0.96%. The material sequenced was PBMCs. The receptors were sampled from a man under 40 in good health and CMV-seronegative.

This chain connects TRBV15 to TRBJ2-4; 7 bases are a match to TRBD1. Germline values: CDR1 LNHNV, CDR2 YYDKDF (reference sequence). V lost 0 bases to trimming and J lost 4 bases; unmatched junction nucleotides: 6. The CDR3 extends over 16 amino acids. For the CDR3, the DNA is TGTGCCACCAGCAGAGATATAGGGACAGTAAAAAACATTCAGTACTTC. It specifies CATSRDIGTVKNIQYF.

J is TRBJ1-1 and V is TRBV18; 10 bases map to TRBD1. Germline V gene data show CDR1 as KGHSH and CDR2 as LQKENI. The CDR3 loop spans 15 amino acids. J gave up 6 bases and V 5 bases, and 9 bases lay outside the gene matches. The CDR3 coding sequence is TGTGCCAGCTCATCCCGACAGGGGGCGGTGGCTGAAGCTTTCTTT. Its translation is CASSSRQGAVAEAFF.

The chain couples TRBV28 to TRBJ1-2; tentatively, D is TRBD1 (5 bases). Germline loops: CDR1 MDHEN, CDR2 SYDVKM. Trimming left V 8 bases short and J 0 bases short, with 10 bases between. The CDR3 extends over 13 amino acids. The CDR3 DNA reads TGTGCCAGCGGGGGGTCTCCTAACTATGGCTACACCTTC. This encodes CASGGSPNYGYTF.

This sequence joins TRBV10-3 and TRBJ1-4, with D maybe TRBD1 (6 bases). The CDR3 extends over 14 amino acids. CDR1 ENHRY and CDR2 SYGVKD come from the germline V gene. V was cut by 3 bases and J by 7 bases, with 12 bases left in between. The DNA of the CDR3 is TGTGCCATCAGTGACGGACAGTTTGTTGAAAAACTGTTTTTT. Encoded protein: CAISDGQFVEKLFF.

CDR3 loop: CSVSTVAREQYF. In nucleotides, the CDR3 is TGCAGCGTTAGTACGGTCGCTCGCGAGCAGTACTTC. The chain recombines TRBV29-1 with TRBJ2-7; unclear D gene. The germline V and J ends were trimmed by 5 bases and 6 bases, with 14 bases remaining between them. The CDR3 is 12 amino acids. CDR1 SQVTM and CDR2 ANQGSEA come from the germline V gene.

This chain links TRBV9 with TRBJ1-5, with a tentative D call TRBD1 (6 bases). The CDR3 is 14 amino acids. The V end lost 0 bases, the J end lost 6 bases, and 10 bases lay between the germline ends. Germline V lookup: CDR1 SGDLS, CDR2 YYNGEE. CDR3 region: CASSVEGGSQPQHF. As DNA, the CDR3 is TGTGCCAGCAGCGTAGAAGGGGGAAGTCAGCCCCAGCATTTT.

This chain joins TRBV5-5 and TRBJ2-7; a possible D gene is TRBD2 (6 bases). Germline CDR1 SGHKS, CDR2 YYEKEE (reference sequence). CDR3 size: 13 residues. V shed 4 bases and J shed 2 bases, with 10 bases lying between them. The CDR3 here is CASSAGRTYEQYF. The CDR3 bases are TGTGCCAGCAGCGCGGGACGGACCTACGAGCAGTACTTC.

Only one count was recorded for this clone. The gene calls are TRBV5-4 and TRBJ2-5; weak D call: TRBD2 (7 bases). In germline, CDR1 is SGHNT, CDR2 YYREEE (reference sequence). V was pared by 4 bases and J by 5 bases, with 24 bases between. CDR3 size: 17 residues. Written as DNA, the CDR3 is TGTGCCAGCAGCACCCCCCTCGGGGGGCGCACGGAGGAGACCCAGTACTTC. Translating gives CASSTPLGGRTEETQYF.

This clone has more than one count but fewer than ten. The gene calls are TRBV4-3 and TRBJ1-6; the D is unclear. Trimming left V 0 bases short and J 7 bases short, with 10 bases between. This CDR3 is 15 amino acids long. CDR1 LGHNA and CDR2 YSLEER come from the germline V gene. The CDR3 loop reads CASSQEPAPNSPLHF. CDR3 coding DNA: TGCGCCAGCAGCCAAGAGCCAGCGCCAAATTCACCCCTCCACTTT.

The rearrangement links TRBV4-1 to TRBJ1-4; D is perhaps TRBD1 (5 bases). Germline-derived CDR1 and CDR2 are MGHRA and YSYEKL. The V end was cut by 4 bases, the J end by 4 bases, with 19 bases between. The CDR3 has 17 residues. CDR3 DNA sequence: TGCGCCAGCAGCCCCAAGAGCCGGGGGGGATATAATGAAAAACTGTTTTTT. It translates to CASSPKSRGGYNEKLFF.

The chain carries TRBV7-9 and TRBJ2-7; 8 positions match TRBD1. Germline CDR1 reads SEHNR; CDR2 reads FQNEAQ (reference sequence). Losses at the gene ends were 5 bases for V and 6 bases for J; bases not matched to a gene: 9. The CDR3 runs 14 residues. The CDR3 here is CASSLGRGQGEQYF. The CDR3 nucleotides read TGTGCCAGCAGCCTGGGCAGGGGGCAGGGCGAGCAGTACTTC.

This chain connects TRBV7-2 to TRBJ2-3; D remains ambiguous. The germline gives CDR1 SGHTA, CDR2 FQGNSA. The CDR3 loop spans 14 amino acids. With 1 base removed from V and 6 bases from J, the gap between germline ends came to 11 bases. In nucleotides, the CDR3 is TGTGCCAGCAGCTTAGGGAACTATCCCGATACGCAGTATTTT. It is translated as CASSLGNYPDTQYF.

This chain links TRBV18 with TRBJ2-5; the D gene is possibly TRBD2 (6 bases). Germline CDR1 reads KGHSH; CDR2 reads LQKENI. CDR3 size: 13 residues. Trimming stripped 3 bases from V and 5 bases from J, with 10 bases between. The CDR3 protein is CASSPGLTETQYF. CDR3 in DNA: TGTGCCAGCTCACCTGGACTAACTGAGACCCAGTACTTC.

This chain uses TRBV6-6 with TRBJ2-7, with TRBD1 as a possible D gene (5 bases). The V end lost 2 bases, the J end lost 2 bases, and 7 bases lay between the germline ends. Germline V gives CDR1 MNHNY, CDR2 SVGAGI (reference sequence). The CDR3 contains 13 residues. The CDR3 region is CASSYAGPYEQYF. The DNA of the CDR3 is TGTGCCAGCAGTTACGCAGGGCCCTACGAGCAGTACTTC.

This clone showed up just a few times. This chain uses TRBV16 with TRBJ1-5; D is ambiguous. V was shortened by 0 bases and J by 5 bases, with 11 bases between the two germline ends. Germline CDR1 KGHSY, CDR2 FQNENV. This CDR3 region has 15 residues. CDR3 sequence (DNA): TGTGCCAGCAGCCAATCGCCCGAGCTCTATCAGCCCCAGCATTTT. Protein: CASSQSPELYQPQHF.

V usage is TRBV19 and J usage is TRBJ1-1; weak D call: TRBD1 (6 bases). The germline V gene encodes CDR1 LNHDA and CDR2 SQIVND (reference sequence). Deletions cut 1 base from V and 4 bases from J, with 13 bases between. The CDR3 consists of 15 residues. The CDR3 nucleotides read TGTGCCAGTAGTATAGGGGCAGGGGTGGGCACTGAAGCTTTCTTT. This translates into CASSIGAGVGTEAFF.

The chain uses TRBV5-7 and TRBJ2-7, with 10 positions matching TRBD1. TRBV5-7 is noted as an ORF with a role that remains uncertain. The CDR3 loop spans 15 amino acids. After removal of 0 bases from V and 4 bases from J, the junction contained 4 bases not matched to a gene. The CDR3 sequence: CASSLARDRGYEQYF. For the CDR3, the DNA is TGTGCCAGCAGCTTGGCCCGGGACAGGGGATACGAGCAGTACTTC.

This clone was seen just once. V gene TRBV6-1 combines with J gene TRBJ2-7, with TRBD1 matching over 9 bases. Looked up from germline, CDR1 is MNHNS and CDR2 is SASEGT. This CDR3 has 14 residues. Germline trimming cut 9 bases from V and 4 bases from J; bases unmatched to any gene: 10. CDR3 nucleotide sequence: TGTGCCAGTTTTCCGGGACAGGGTATGTACGAGCAGTACTTC. Translating gives CASFPGQGMYEQYF.

Concerning this clone itself: A read error may account for a junction end that differs from germline. The gene calls are TRBV29-1 and TRBJ2-3; D is possibly TRBD2 (5 bases). Germline CDR1 SQVTM, CDR2 ANQGSEA. CDR3 length: 12 amino acids. CDR3 loop: CSVRASTDTQYF. The CDR3 nucleotides are TGCAGCGTTCGTGCTAGCACGGATACGCAGTATTTT.

Here the CDR3 DNA reads TGTGCCAGCTCACTTGATAAAGCCAGGGGGAACACTGAAGCTTTCTTT. It is translated as CASSLDKARGNTEAFF. The gene calls are TRBV18 and TRBJ1-1; possible D gene TRBD1, 6 bases. CDR3 length: 16 residues. Germline-derived CDR1 and CDR2 are KGHSH and LQKENI. V shed 4 bases and J shed 1 base, with 16 bases lying between them.

The chain combines TRBV5-1 with TRBJ2-3; 7 positions agree with TRBD1. Germline assignment: CDR1 SGHRS and CDR2 YFSETQ. After removal of 4 bases from V and 0 bases from J, the junction contained 5 bases not matched to a gene. CDR3 length: 15 amino acids. Here the CDR3 DNA reads TGCGCCAGCAGCAGAACGACAGGGAGCACAGATACGCAGTATTTT. It specifies CASSRTTGSTDTQYF. Combining the CDR3 with reference TRBV5-1 and TRBJ2-3 gives the whole variable domain KAGVTQTPRYLIKTRGQQVTLSCSPISGHRSVSWYQQTPGQGLQFLFEYFSETQRNKGNFPGRFSGRQFSNSRSEMNVSTLELGDSALYLCASSRTTGSTDTQYFGPGTRLTVL.

The CDR3 DNA sequence: TGTGCCAGCAGCGTAGCTGCGACGGGGATTTACAATGAGCAGTTCTTC. Translated, it gives CASSVAATGIYNEQFF. The chain links TRBV9 to TRBJ2-1; D may be TRBD2 (5 bases). V lost 0 bases to trimming and J lost 4 bases, with 14 bases between them. The CDR3 length is 16 residues. Germline CDR1 and CDR2: SGDLS and YYNGEE.

This clone has more than one count but fewer than ten. The chain couples TRBV2 to TRBJ1-6; the match to TRBD1 covers 7 bases. The CDR3 extends over 13 amino acids. V lost 7 bases and J lost 6; bases outside the gene matches: 3. The V gene's germline CDR1 is SNHLY and CDR2 FYNNEI. CDR3 coding DNA: TGTGCCAGCACTTGGGACAGTAATTCACCCCTCCACTTT. Its translation: CASTWDSNSPLHF.

The genes are TRBV5-4 and TRBJ2-7; perhaps TRBD1 as D (6 bases). This CDR3 spans 14 amino acids. The V gene lost 0 bases and the J gene lost 2 bases, with 9 bases spanning the gap. Germline lookup yields CDR1 SGHNT and CDR2 YYREEE (reference sequence). The CDR3 DNA reads as TGTGCCAGCAGCTTGGTTGGACAGCCCTACGAGCAGTACTTC. It yields the protein CASSLVGQPYEQYF.

V gene TRBV7-2 combines with J gene TRBJ2-7, with D possibly being TRBD2 (5 bases). Germline CDR1 and CDR2: SGHTA and FQGNSA. V lost 1 base and J 0 bases, leaving 10 bases between the germline ends. The CDR3 is 15 residues long. The CDR3 loop reads CASSLEAVSSYEQYF. The CDR3 bases are TGTGCCAGCAGCTTAGAAGCGGTAAGCTCCTACGAGCAGTACTTC.

The chain combines TRBV10-1 with TRBJ1-2; the match to TRBD1 covers 8 bases. The ends lost 0 bases at V and 8 bases at J; junction bases unmatched: 5. The CDR3 is made up of 14 amino acids. Looked up from germline, CDR1 is WNHNN and CDR2 is SYGVQD (reference sequence). CDR3 region: CASSESRGTGGYTF. The CDR3 nucleotides are TGCGCCAGCAGTGAGTCTCGCGGGACAGGCGGCTACACCTTC.

V and J are TRBV5-8 and TRBJ1-4, with D perhaps TRBD1 (5 bases). Trimming took off 0 bases at V and 7 bases at J, with 16 bases between the two ends. Per germline, CDR1 SGHTS and CDR2 YDEGEE. The CDR3 contains 16 residues. The CDR3 region has the DNA TGTGCCAGCAGCTTGGTTGTCGGGGGAAGAGGTGAAAAACTGTTTTTT. This sequence encodes CASSLVVGGRGEKLFF.

CDR3 DNA: TGCAGCGTCCGGGGAGGGGTGAACACCGGGGAGCTGTTTTTT. Translated: CSVRGGVNTGELFF. This rearrangement joins TRBV29-1 to TRBJ2-2; 7 bases align to TRBD2. The CDR3 runs 14 residues. J lost 1 base, V lost 6 bases, and 5 bases had no gene match. In germline, CDR1 is SQVTM, CDR2 ANQGSEA.

In this sample, this clone turned up a few times. This chain links TRBV7-9 with TRBJ1-2, with D maybe TRBD1 (6 bases). The CDR3 spans 13 residues. Germline CDR1 SEHNR, CDR2 FQNEAQ (reference sequence). Trimming removed 2 bases from V and 8 bases from J, with 12 bases in between. The CDR3 here is CASSLTGYEGYTF. In DNA, the CDR3 is TGTGCCAGCAGCTTAACAGGGTATGAAGGCTACACCTTC.

V and J are TRBV5-6 and TRBJ1-5; 10 positions agree with TRBD1. The trim removed 1 base at V and 1 base at J, leaving 8 bases unmatched. The germline V gene encodes CDR1 SGHDT and CDR2 YYEEEE. The CDR3 has 18 residues. DNA of the CDR3: TGTGCCAGCAGCTTGCTCAGACAGGGGGCGCTGAGCAATCAGCCCCAGCATTTT. This encodes CASSLLRQGALSNQPQHF.

V and J are TRBV5-5 and TRBJ1-3, with D uncertain. V lost 1 base and J lost 3, with 2 bases in between. The CDR3 contains 12 residues. The germline V gene encodes CDR1 SGHKS and CDR2 YYEKEE (reference sequence). CDR3 bases: TGTGCCAGCAGCTTGCTTGGAAACACCATATATTTT. It encodes CASSLLGNTIYF.